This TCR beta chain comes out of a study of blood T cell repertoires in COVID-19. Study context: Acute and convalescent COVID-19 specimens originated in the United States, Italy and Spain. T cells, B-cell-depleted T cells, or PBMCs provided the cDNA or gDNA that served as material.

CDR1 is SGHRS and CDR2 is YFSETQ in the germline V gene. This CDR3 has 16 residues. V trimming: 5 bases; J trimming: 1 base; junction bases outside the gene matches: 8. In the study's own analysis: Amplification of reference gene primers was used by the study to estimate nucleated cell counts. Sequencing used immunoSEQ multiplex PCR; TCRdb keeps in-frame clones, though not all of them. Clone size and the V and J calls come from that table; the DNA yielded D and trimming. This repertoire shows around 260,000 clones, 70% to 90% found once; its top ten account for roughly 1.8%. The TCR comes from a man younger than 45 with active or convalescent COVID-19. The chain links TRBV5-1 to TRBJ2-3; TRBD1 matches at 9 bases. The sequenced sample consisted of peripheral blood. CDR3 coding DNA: TGCGCCAGCAGTCTTGAGGACAGGGGAGGCACAGATACGCAGTATTTT. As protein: CASSLEDRGGTDTQYF.